This is a list of T cell receptor beta chains from one sample in a study of memory CD4+ T cells and cytomegalovirus serostatus. Using immunoSEQ multiplex PCR, the repertoire was profiled, and TCRdb retains in-frame clones only, with some absent. In the table there are some 50,000 clones, 70% to 80% of which are singletons. The sample was memory CD4+ T cells from blood. All receptors come from an adult in good health and CMV-seronegative. Both conserved end residues are part of each CDR3. The D gene is left open where the match is weak. The listing skips clone size in some rows; elsewhere it reads once, few, many or a size class.

clone size | J gene | V gene | D gene | CDR3 DNA | CDR3 protein
- | TRBJ1-5 | TRBV30 | - | TGTGCCTGGAGTGTGGGGAGTGGACGCAATCAGCCCCAGCATTTT | CAWSVGSGRNQPQHF
- | TRBJ2-6 | TRBV19 | TRBD2 | TGTGCCAGTAGTCCAGTAGCGGGGGCTAGTTCTGGGGCCAACGTCCTGACTTTC | CASSPVAGASSGANVLTF
- | TRBJ1-4 | TRBV29-1 | - | TGCAGCGTTGCTCGGGGAAATAATGAAAAACTGTTTTTT | CSVARGNNEKLFF
- | TRBJ1-3 | TRBV19 | - | TGTGCCAGTATGAGGTGGGGACATTCCTCCACCAGCTCTGGAAACACCATATATTTT | CASMRWGHSSTSSGNTIYF
- | TRBJ1-2 | TRBV2 | TRBD1 | TGTGCCAGCAGTGATAACAACAGGGGGCGCGGCTACACCTTC | CASSDNNRGRGYTF
once | TRBJ2-7 | TRBV7-8 | TRBD2 | TGTGCCAGCAGCTCGCGACTAGCGGGAACCAAGGACTTC | CASSSRLAGTKDF
- | TRBJ2-2 | TRBV5-6 | - | TGTGCCAGCAGCTTGGTTTCGTTGGTTGACACCGGGGAGCTGTTTTTT | CASSLVSLVDTGELFF
- | TRBJ2-7 | TRBV5-4 | - | TGTGCCAGCAGCTGGAGGGCAGGTCTCGAGCAGTACTTC | CASSWRAGLEQYF
- | TRBJ2-3 | TRBV10-1 | - | TGCGCCAGCAGTGAACAGGGAGGAAGGACAGATACGCAGTATTTT | CASSEQGGRTDTQYF
- | TRBJ1-1 | TRBV7-9 | - | TGTGCCAGCAGCAATCGGGACGGGAAGAACACTGAAGCTTTCTTT | CASSNRDGKNTEAFF
few | TRBJ1-2 | TRBV11-2 | TRBD1 | TGTGCCAGCAGCTTAGGTCTGACAGGGGGGCATGGCTACACCTTC | CASSLGLTGGHGYTF
once | TRBJ2-5 | TRBV5-4 | TRBD1 | TGTGCCAGCAGCTCTAACAGGGGCCCCCTCCAAGAGACCCAGTACTTC | CASSSNRGPLQETQYF
- | TRBJ2-6 | TRBV9 | - | TGTGCCAGCAGCGTAGAGACATTAACTTTTAGAACTGGGGCCAACGTCCTGACTTTC | CASSVETLTFRTGANVLTF
- | TRBJ2-6 | TRBV2 | - | TGTGCCAGCAGTCAGAACTCTGGGGCCAACGTCCTGACTTTC | CASSQNSGANVLTF
- | TRBJ2-4 | TRBV6-4 | - | TGTGCCAGCAGTCTAGGGCGCTCGGTTGGGGGCAGGGGAGGAAACATTCAGTACTTC | CASSLGRSVGGRGGNIQYF
- | TRBJ1-1 | TRBV7-2 | - | TGTGCCAGCAGCTCGCAGGGACGGATGAACACTGAAGCTTTCTTT | CASSSQGRMNTEAFF
- | TRBJ2-7 | TRBV30 | - | TGTGCCTGGGCGGATAGGGGTAAGGAGTACTTC | CAWADRGKEYF
- | TRBJ2-1 | TRBV5-6 | TRBD2 | TGTGCCAGCAGCCACGGGACTAAGAATGAGCAGTTCTTC | CASSHGTKNEQFF
- | TRBJ2-5 | TRBV27 | - | TGTGCCAGCAGTCAAGGGACGGCCTGGGACACCCAGTACTTC | CASSQGTAWDTQYF
few | TRBJ1-4 | TRBV6-6 | - | TGTGCCAGCCTCTGGGGGGGGGATTCAACTAATGAAAAACTGTTTTTT | CASLWGGDSTNEKLFF
- | TRBJ1-1 | TRBV6-1 | - | TGTGCCAGCAAGGCCCGGGGGGAATACACTGAAGCTTTCTTT | CASKARGEYTEAFF
few | TRBJ1-1 | TRBV6-5 | TRBD1 | TGTGCCAGCAGTTACCCAGGACAGGGGCTCCGGGGAGCTTTCTTT | CASSYPGQGLRGAFF
many | TRBJ2-7 | TRBV10-3 | - | TGTGCCATCAGTCACCGGGACATATCCTACGAGCAGTACTTC | CAISHRDISYEQYF
- | TRBJ1-2 | TRBV5-1 | TRBD1 | TGCGCCAGCAGCCCTTCCCAATCGACAGGGAATGGCTACACCTTC | CASSPSQSTGNGYTF
- | TRBJ1-2 | TRBV7-2 | TRBD1 | TGTGCCAGCAGCTCTCCCGGGACAGGGGGATCGCTCGGCTACACCTTC | CASSSPGTGGSLGYTF
- | TRBJ2-3 | TRBV5-5 | TRBD2 | TGTGCCAGCAGCTTGTTCGCTAGCGGGAGAGGGACAGATACGCAGTATTTT | CASSLFASGRGTDTQYF
- | TRBJ2-7 | TRBV5-6 | - | TGTGCCAGCAGCTTTACAGGGCGGGACGAGCAGTACTTC | CASSFTGRDEQYF
few | TRBJ2-5 | TRBV10-3 | - | TGTGCCATCAGTCCAGAGATTCAAGAGACCCAGTACTTC | CAISPEIQETQYF
- | TRBJ2-7 | TRBV15 | - | TGTGCCACCAGCAGAGGTGGGGGGGAGCAGTACTTC | CATSRGGGEQYF
- | TRBJ2-3 | TRBV13 | TRBD2 | TGTGCCAGCAGACATAGCGGGGTTTTTGGCACAGATACGCAGTATTTT | CASRHSGVFGTDTQYF
- | TRBJ1-3 | TRBV28 | - | TGTGCCAGCAGTTTGGGAGGGCTCTCTGGAAACACCATATATTTT | CASSLGGLSGNTIYF
- | TRBJ2-7 | TRBV7-9 | TRBD1 | TGTGCCAGCAGCCCTAACCGAAGGGACAGAGCCTACGAGCAGTACTTC | CASSPNRRDRAYEQYF
- | TRBJ1-1 | TRBV5-1 | - | TGCGCCAGCAGCTCCGGGCGGGCCCTGAACACTGAAGCTTTCTTT | CASSSGRALNTEAFF
- | TRBJ1-5 | TRBV28 | - | TGTGCCAGCAGCTTATATAGCAATCAGCCCCAGCATTTT | CASSLYSNQPQHF
once | TRBJ1-6 | TRBV30 | - | TGTGCCCATACCCCCCGGGACCGATTGGGTCGGATCCACTTT | CAHTPRDRLGRIHF
few | TRBJ2-1 | TRBV7-2 | TRBD2 | TGTGCCAGCAGCTCCCCGGGACTAGCGGGGTATGAGCAGTTCTTC | CASSSPGLAGYEQFF
- | TRBJ1-5 | TRBV2 | TRBD1 | TGTGCCAGCAGCGGAAGACAGGGGGTGGTTAATCAGCCCCAGCATTTT | CASSGRQGVVNQPQHF
- | TRBJ2-3 | TRBV4-2 | TRBD2 | TGTGCCAGCAGCCAGTGGACTAGCGGGAGCACAGATACGCAGTATTTT | CASSQWTSGSTDTQYF
- | TRBJ2-5 | TRBV5-1 | - | TGCGCCAGCAGCCGCTCGGACATCCAAGAGACCCAGTACTTC | CASSRSDIQETQYF
- | TRBJ2-3 | TRBV6-1 | TRBD2 | TGTGCCAGCAGTGTGACTAGCGGGAGGGGCGATACGCAGTATTTT | CASSVTSGRGDTQYF
- | TRBJ2-7 | TRBV19 | TRBD1 | TGTGCCAGTAGTCCCCCAAAGGGACAGGGCCTCTACGAGCAGTACTTC | CASSPPKGQGLYEQYF
- | TRBJ1-2 | TRBV7-9 | TRBD1 | TGTGCCAGCAGCCAGGGACAGAACTATGGCTACACCTTC | CASSQGQNYGYTF